This TCR beta chain comes out of a study of immune characterization of retroperitoneal liposarcoma. The CDR3 has 14 residues. V lost 5 bases to trimming and J lost 4 bases; unmatched junction nucleotides: 3. Germline V gene data show CDR1 as MNHNS and CDR2 as SASEGT. TCRdb reprocessed the PCR reads via MiXCR and lists one record per CDR3 protein. Among around 3,000 distinct CDR3 sequences listed, approximately 45% were seen once. This chain connects TRBV6-1 to TRBJ2-3; TRBD2 aligns across 10 bases. Sequencing was performed on tumor tissue. The TCR comes from a male donor with retroperitoneal liposarcoma. The CDR3 reads CASSLAGVPDTQYF. The CDR3 nucleotides are TGTGCCAGCAGTCTAGCGGGGGTTCCAGATACGCAGTATTTT.